The 2 T cell receptor beta chains given below trace back to one sample, sequenced in a study of blood T cell repertoires in COVID-19. The assay was immunoSEQ multiplex PCR, and TCRdb's table has in-frame clones only and misses some. This sample has 350,000 to 400,000 clones, with roughly nine tenths found just once. The sequenced material came from PBMCs or T cells enriched from blood (not recorded which). Source of these receptors: a woman between 40 and 50 years old who had been exposed to COVID-19.

The chain joins TRBV5-5 to TRBJ1-4, with 7 bases that match TRBD1. The trim removed 3 bases at V and 6 bases at J, leaving 14 bases unmatched. The length of the CDR3 is 17 residues. Germline CDR1 and CDR2: SGHKS and YYEKEE (reference sequence). For the CDR3, the DNA is TGTGCCAGCAGCTCACAGACAGGGAAGGAATGGGATGAAAAACTGTTTTTT. Translation gives CASSSQTGKEWDEKLFF.

The rearrangement joins TRBV4-3 to TRBJ2-2; D is undetermined. This CDR3 contains 15 residues. The germline gives CDR1 LGHNA, CDR2 YSLEER. Between the trimmed V and J ends, which lost 0 bases and 4 bases, there was a span of 9 bases. The CDR3 region has the DNA TGCGCCAGCAGCCAAGAGTGGCTTTTCACCGGGGAGCTGTTTTTT. This translates into CASSQEWLFTGELFF.